These T cell receptor beta chains were read from a single sample in a study of blood T cell repertoires in COVID-19. Using immunoSEQ multiplex PCR, the repertoire was profiled, and TCRdb retains in-frame clones only, with some absent. The table includes over 150,000 clones, 75% to 90% detected once. The sample comprised PBMCs or T cells enriched from blood (not recorded which). Receptors originate from a man aged 40-49 years who had recovered from COVID-19. Both conserved end residues are part of each CDR3. A D gene is named only where the DNA matches it firmly. Size tells how often a clone was seen (once, few, many) or the class of an expanded clone, and some rows leave it out.

>TRBV29-1|13|TRBJ2-7|TRBD1|NA
TGCAGCGTTCGGGACAGGTCCTCCTACGAGCAGTACTTC
CSVRDRSSYEQYF
>TRBV19|16|TRBJ2-3|NA|NA
TGTGCCAGTAGTATAGACTCTGGGAGCTACACAGATACGCAGTATTTT
CASSIDSGSYTDTQYF
>TRBV30|14|TRBJ1-4|TRBD1|NA
TGTGCCTGGAGTTACAGGGGGGTTAATGAAAAACTGTTTTTT
CAWSYRGVNEKLFF
>TRBV4-1|17|TRBJ2-1|NA|once
TGCGCCAGCAGCACCCGGAGGGTAGATAGGATATCCCATGAGCAGTTCTTC
CASSTRRVDRISHEQFF
>TRBV14|12|TRBJ2-1|NA|NA
TGTGCCAGCAGCCAAGGTAGCAATGAGCAGTTCTTC
CASSQGSNEQFF
>TRBV27|14|TRBJ1-6|NA|NA
TGTGCCAGCAGCGGGACCGGGAGGGATTCACCCCTCCACTTT
CASSGTGRDSPLHF
>TRBV5-4|15|TRBJ2-1|TRBD2|NA
TGTGCCAGCAGCCCGGGACTAGCGGGAGGGGATGAGCAGTTCTTC
CASSPGLAGGDEQFF
>TRBV11-1|12|TRBJ2-7|NA|NA
TGTGCCAGCAGCTTTAGCCCCTACGAGCAGTACTTC
CASSFSPYEQYF
>TRBV2|12|TRBJ2-6|NA|NA
TGTGCCAGTCACTCTGGGGCCAACGTCCTGACTTTC
CASHSGANVLTF
>TRBV6-5|15|TRBJ1-4|NA|NA
TGTGCCAGCACCCGTCGAAGGGGTTCTAATGAAAAACTGTTTTTT
CASTRRRGSNEKLFF
>TRBV18|13|TRBJ1-1|NA|NA
TGTGCCAGCACTACAGGGAGGAACACTGAAGCTTTCTTT
CASTTGRNTEAFF
>TRBV6-5|15|TRBJ1-4|NA|NA
TGTGCCAGCAGTCCAGGAGGGACAACTAATGAAAAACTGTTTTTT
CASSPGGTTNEKLFF
>TRBV15|14|TRBJ1-2|NA|NA
TGTGCCACCAGCAGAGGGCGGGGGCTGTATGGCTACACCTTC
CATSRGRGLYGYTF
>TRBV7-3|15|TRBJ1-6|TRBD1|NA
TGTGCCAGCAGCTTAATGGGGACAGAAAATTCACCCCTCCACTTT
CASSLMGTENSPLHF
>TRBV13|15|TRBJ2-7|TRBD2|few
TGTGCCAGCAGCTTAGCAGCGGGGGGGCCGGGGGAGCAGTACTTC
CASSLAAGGPGEQYF
>TRBV5-1|13|TRBJ2-3|NA|few
TGCGCCAGCAGCTTAGAGGGGGAAGATACGCAGTATTTT
CASSLEGEDTQYF
>TRBV6-5|12|TRBJ1-2|NA|many
TGTGCCAGCAGTCAGGGTCGAGATGGCTACACCTTC
CASSQGRDGYTF
>TRBV6-5|15|TRBJ2-2|NA|few
TGTGCCAGCAGTTCCGGGGACACTATCACCGGGGAGCTGTTTTTT
CASSSGDTITGELFF
>TRBV19|11|TRBJ2-1|NA|NA
TGTGCCAGTAGTATCAGGGACAAGCAGTTCTTC
CASSIRDKQFF
>TRBV19|14|TRBJ2-7|NA|NA
TGTGCCAGTAGTATGGGGCAGGCGGCCTACGAGCAGTACTTC
CASSMGQAAYEQYF
>TRBV30|17|TRBJ1-1|TRBD1|NA
TGTGCCTGGTTACCCAGGGGGACGGGTGGTAGGAACACTGAAGCTTTCTTT
CAWLPRGTGGRNTEAFF
>TRBV30|13|TRBJ2-5|NA|NA
TGTGCCTGCAGGGTCTATCGACAAGAGACCCAGTACTTC
CACRVYRQETQYF
>TRBV4-1|16|TRBJ2-7|NA|NA
TGCGCCAGCAGCCAAGAATCCACCGTCAGCTCCTACGAGCAGTACTTC
CASSQESTVSSYEQYF
>TRBV7-6|14|TRBJ1-1|NA|NA
TGTGCCAGCAGCTTAGCTGGACAGAACACTGAAGCTTTCTTT
CASSLAGQNTEAFF
>TRBV7-3|15|TRBJ1-3|TRBD1|once
TGTGCCAGCAGCCAGGGACAGGGATTGGAAAACACCATATATTTT
CASSQGQGLENTIYF
>TRBV28|15|TRBJ2-3|NA|NA
TGTGCCAGCAGTTTTTGGGCAAGGGGATCGGATACGCAGTATTTT
CASSFWARGSDTQYF
>TRBV7-9|14|TRBJ1-2|TRBD1|NA
TGTGCCAGCAGCCTCGGAGGACAGGGATTTGGCTACACCTTC
CASSLGGQGFGYTF
>TRBV9|13|TRBJ1-3|NA|NA
TGTGCCAGCAGCCTCTCGTATGGAAACACCATATATTTT
CASSLSYGNTIYF
>TRBV27|14|TRBJ1-5|NA|NA
TGTGCCAGCAGTCCAGGGTTCTTCAATCAGCCCCAGCATTTT
CASSPGFFNQPQHF
>TRBV12-5|16|TRBJ1-2|TRBD1|NA
TGTGCTAGTGGTTCCCCCGGACAGGAGCCTCTCTATGGCTACACCTTC
CASGSPGQEPLYGYTF
>TRBV11-3|15|TRBJ2-1|TRBD2|NA
TGTGCCAGCAGCTCGGGACTAGAGGGCCTTCATGAGCAGTTCTTC
CASSSGLEGLHEQFF
>TRBV24-1|18|TRBJ2-3|TRBD2|NA
TGTGCCACCAGTGATGCCCGAATGGGGGGGATGGGTCTAGATACGCAGTATTTT
CATSDARMGGMGLDTQYF
>TRBV27|13|TRBJ1-5|NA|NA
TGTGCCAGTTCCGACATCGGTCATCAGCCCCAGCATTTT
CASSDIGHQPQHF
>TRBV5-5|11|TRBJ2-5|NA|NA
TGTGCCAGCAGCTGGGCGGAGACCCAGTACTTC
CASSWAETQYF
>TRBV30|13|TRBJ1-5|NA|NA
TGTGCCTGGAGTGCGCTACCTAATCAGCCCCAGCATTTT
CAWSALPNQPQHF